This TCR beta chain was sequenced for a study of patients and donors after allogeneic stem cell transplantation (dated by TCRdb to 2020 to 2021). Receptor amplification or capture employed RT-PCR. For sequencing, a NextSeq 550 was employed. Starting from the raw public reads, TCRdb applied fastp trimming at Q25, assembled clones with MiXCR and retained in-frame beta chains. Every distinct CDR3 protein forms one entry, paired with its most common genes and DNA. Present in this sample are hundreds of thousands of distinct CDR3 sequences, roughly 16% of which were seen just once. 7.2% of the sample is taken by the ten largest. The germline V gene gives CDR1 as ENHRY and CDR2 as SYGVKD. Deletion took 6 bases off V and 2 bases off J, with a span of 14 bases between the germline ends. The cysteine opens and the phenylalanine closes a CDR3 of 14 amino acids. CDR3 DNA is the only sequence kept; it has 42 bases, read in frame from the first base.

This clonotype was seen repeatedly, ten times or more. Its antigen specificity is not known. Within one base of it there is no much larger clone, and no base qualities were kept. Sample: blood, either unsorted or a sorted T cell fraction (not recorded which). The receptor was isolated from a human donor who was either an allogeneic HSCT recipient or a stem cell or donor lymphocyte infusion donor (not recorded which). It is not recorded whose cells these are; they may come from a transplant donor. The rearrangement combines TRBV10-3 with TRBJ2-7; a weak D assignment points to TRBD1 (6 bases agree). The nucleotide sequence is TGTGCCATCAGCCGTCCGGGACAAACCTACGAGCAGTACTTC. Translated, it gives CAISRPGQTYEQYF.